This T cell receptor beta chain was captured in a study of cytomegalovirus exposure and HLA in healthy donors (dated 2017 in TCRdb). Background for the entire study: According to an earlier analysis of 450 to 650 of the donors, about 179 million T cells yielded 90 million to 140 million unique TCR beta sequences and approximately 300 Gb of sequence data. An early release that covered about 600 HLA-typed donors contained approximately 300 gigabases of sequencing data and 75 million to 100 million unique TCR sequences. Among the roughly 400 genotyped donors, around 79% belonged to the genetic ancestry cluster associated with self-reported Caucasian donors. The aim of the study was to test whether cataloging public T cell receptors could identify signatures of past pathogen exposure. The study used immunosequencing to profile the T cell repertoires of some 600 subjects and linked those repertoires to cytomegalovirus serostatus. Along with the 666-subject first cohort, a separate validation cohort of 120 different subjects was used. To predict cytomegalovirus infection status, the study brought together high-throughput TCR immunosequencing, statistical association of individual TCRs with disease status, and machine learning. In a later analysis, previously published TCR beta repertoires from about 640 donors were re-analyzed and high-resolution HLA genotyping was added so that TCR occurrence patterns could be studied. Rather than drawing on any new phenotypic data, the later analysis identified candidate immune exposures from TCR beta sequences and the way those sequences occurred across donors. To decide whether each TCR beta V gene segment behaved as functional or pseudogenic, an earlier analysis of fewer than 750 of the donors relied on high-throughput TCR beta sequencing. Donor age, sex, ethnicity and CMV serostatus were compiled alongside the repertoire data. Genome-wide SNP genotypes for about 65% of the roughly 700 donors were used in a later genetic analysis, which treated that subset as a discovery cohort. Every discovery cohort repertoire had been produced on one sequencing platform. HLA typing covered class I and class II loci at four-digit resolution. Typing coverage varied by locus: about 629-630 donors for A, B, C, DRB1 and DQB1; roughly 510 for DQA1; over 600 for DPA1; under 490 for DPB1. Five DR-DQ haplotypes were handled as single units for association and clustering, since linkage in the cohort was strong. On average, 235,054 unique TCR beta nucleotide sequences were sequenced per donor among some 420 genotyped donors of the cohort, with about 19% of those sequences being non-productive.

The table lists this clone with a few counts. Its binding antigen is unknown. Base qualities are not at hand, and no much larger clone is one base apart. The junction shows trimming of 5 bases on V and 1 base on J, plus 12 bases between the germline ends. Counted from cysteine to phenylalanine, this CDR3 has 15 amino acids. Only the CDR3 part of the read is kept: 45 bases, read in frame from the first base. Based on the germline V gene (reference sequence), the CDR1 and CDR2 sequences are MNHNY and SVGAGI. The cohort consisted of fewer than 700 healthy bone marrow donors. Cohort members were all nominally healthy when sampled, although unrecorded immune exposures were likely present. The donor was CMV seropositive and belonged to the group of about 290 seropositive cohort members. A peripheral blood sample was provided by each donor, and peripheral blood mononuclear cells were used for TCR beta sequencing. Genomic DNA was extracted from the blood cell samples with the Qiagen DNeasy Blood Extraction Kit.

Preparation of the library involved the immunoSEQ multiplex PCR assay. A mixture of 60 forward primers for TCR Vbeta segments and 13 reverse primers for TCR Jbeta segments was used in the multiplex PCR. The CDR3 region of rearranged TCR beta genes was amplified from genomic DNA by a multiplex PCR assay. On the Illumina HiSeq System, the amplified TCR beta libraries were sequenced as 87-base-pair reads. Per the original workflow: A later analysis counted about 80 million unique TCR beta chains across the 650 to 800 repertoires, and 10 million to 12 million of these chains were shared by at least two donors. A nearest-neighbor algorithm error-corrected the raw reads and collapsed the reads into unique sequences, merging closely related sequences to remove PCR and sequencing errors. Alignment of CDR3 sequences to IMGT reference sequences was used to assign V, D and J gene segments. For a sequence to be retained, a match of at least six nucleotides to both a V gene segment and a J gene segment was required. Rearrangements were classified as productive when the CDR3 lacked stop codons and remained in frame with V and J, and all other rearrangements were classified as non-productive. CDR3 was defined according to IMGT convention as the region running from the second conserved V-encoded cysteine to the conserved J-encoded phenylalanine. In an earlier analysis of just under 600 of the donors, sequences lacking an unambiguous match to a single V gene segment were excluded. In an earlier analysis of 587 of the donors, V segments were called functional above 56.7% productive rearrangements and were called segregating when the between-donor standard deviation exceeded 5%. To diagnose cytomegalovirus status from the catalog of TCR beta chain sequences, a statistical classification framework was built. V and J gene assignment, in a later analysis, came from comparing TCR nucleotide sequences with IMGT/GENE-DB human TR gene sequences. Using the TCRdist pipeline, a later analysis assigned CDR3 sequences along with most-parsimonious VDJ recombination scenarios. In a later analysis, each TCR beta chain was defined by its CDR3 amino acid sequence together with its V-gene family, and reads lacking a unique V-gene family were excluded. In a later analysis, 450 to 600 highly shared, low-generation-probability nucleotide sequences were removed to address suspected cross-contamination and a sequencing artifact. A later analysis calculated a clonal expansion index for each public chain from normalized within-repertoire ranks of inferred template counts. Generation probabilities in a later analysis came from a VDJ recombination model fitted to out-of-frame rearrangements, and those results were checked against IGoR. In a later analysis, hypergeometric tests were used to score TCR-TCR, TCR-HLA and TCR-CMV co-occurrence, with a repertoire-size bias correction applied to TCR pairs. In a later analysis, false discovery rates were estimated by permuting HLA or CMV assignments 20 times. In a later analysis, co-occurring TCRs were grouped with DBSCAN, and TCRdist sequence similarity was added when clustering was performed within HLA-allele-positive subsets. For co-occurrence clustering, repertoires with fewer than 30,000 or more than 120,000 public chains were excluded, along with a handful of repertoires with anomalous nucleotide sharing. In its TCRdb copy, this immuneACCESS table keeps in-frame sequences only and misses some clones. Where compared with another copy, unresolved V genes explain less than half of these, and the others have no known cause. That table supplies the V and J calls and clone size; D and trimming were determined from the DNA. The sample table lists under 100,000 clones, 55% to 75% of them with a count of one. The ten top clones hold over 12% of the sample.

Summary of the overall study and its limitations: According to a later analysis, TCR association rates differed among HLA loci, with DRB1 alleles showing the most associated TCRs and HLA-C alleles showing the fewest. Correlated functional status among segregating V segments might be attributable to linkage disequilibrium, but an unknown experimental factor could not be ruled out. Because the 87-base-pair reads could not distinguish some IMGT-functional V segments, including TRBV6-2 and TRBV6-3, those segments were excluded. Because HLA typing was missing for some donors at each locus, association tests included only the typed subset. In both the original and validation cohorts, the classifier was reported to diagnose cytomegalovirus status with high specificity and sensitivity. In this cohort, only TCR beta chains were sequenced, and detectable features were limited by the absence of alpha or paired-chain data. A later analysis reported that several top co-occurrence clusters appeared linked to parvovirus B19, influenza, CMV and Epstein-Barr virus. Most TCR sequences were observed very rarely across donors, whereas some public TCRs were present in many individuals. Most CMV-associated TCR beta chains appeared to be HLA-restricted in a later analysis, and the HLA associations seemed to be driven largely by CMV exposure. The sequencing pipeline was judged likely to have produced a cluster of highly shared sequence variants as a technical artifact. In an earlier analysis of roughly 500 of the donors, most TCR beta V segments appeared in productive rearrangements about 87% or about 30% of the time, broadly matching IMGT annotations. The earlier analysis of approximately 590 of the donors excluded approximately 15 rarely observed V segments, including chromosome 9 orphons, because counts were too low. A later analysis found that HLA-associated TCR beta chains were more clonally expanded and had lower generation probabilities than equally common non-associated chains. The authors suggested that the approach could potentially be extended to other disease states and immunological phenotypes. CMV serostatus was the only immune exposure information available for the cohort. In a later analysis, around 17,000 TCR beta sequences were associated with specific HLA alleles at a false discovery rate of 0.05. In the study, approximately 160 TCR beta chains were listed as associated with cytomegalovirus. Sequencing depth was assumed to be roughly uniform across donors in the presence/absence analyses, though that assumption may not hold. When HLA alleles, especially DR and DQ, strongly co-occurred, TCR associations were difficult to assign to individual alleles. In a later genetic analysis, fewer N-insertions in productive TCRs were reported among donors in an Asian-associated ancestry cluster than the approximately 630-donor mean. In vitro tests confirmed that a few of the cytomegalovirus-associated TCR beta chains recognize cytomegalovirus antigens. A further reported finding was that TCR beta sequences accurately predicted the HLA-A and HLA-B alleles for most subjects in the first cohort. An association between a missense DCLRE1C variant and V-gene and J-gene trimming of TCR beta chains was found in a later genetic analysis and replicated in an independent cohort.

The sequencing sample was made of PBMCs. The sequence joins TRBV6-6 to TRBJ1-3; possibly the D gene is TRBD1, per 5 matching bases. This clonotype was sampled from a woman aged 50 to 65 in good health and CMV-seropositive. The nucleotides read TGTGCCAGCAGTCAGACGGCAGGGTCTGGAAACACCATATATTTT. This sequence encodes CASSQTAGSGNTIYF.